This T cell receptor (beta chain) was identified during a study of post-analysis software for immune sequencing data. Presence of unique molecular identifiers characterized the TCR beta cDNA libraries. TCRdb independently ran MiXCR on the PCR reads; one entry per CDR3 protein. The table includes approximately 730,000 distinct CDR3 sequences, 25% to 30% detected once. The study, taken as a whole, reports: The normalized Chao1 diversity of multiple sclerosis patients was significantly lower than that of controls. Controls showed lower frequencies than patients for a few TRBV segments, and TRBV5-6, TRBV5-1 and TRBV20-1 were among these. Those samples that were prepared in the same batch co-clustered strongly by F measure.

Concerning this clonotype: Its antigen is unknown.

CDR1 and CDR2 (germline): KGHDR, SFDVKD. The CDR3 covers 14 residues. J was trimmed by 5 bases and V by 4 bases; bases with no gene match: 3. This clonotype originated in a girl aged 10-17 years with multiple sclerosis. Material: blood. V and J are TRBV24-1 and TRBJ2-7; 11 bases agree with TRBD1. The CDR3 is CATSEGTGGNEQYF. The CDR3 bases are TGTGCCACCAGTGAGGGGACAGGGGGTAACGAGCAGTACTTC.